This T cell receptor beta chain was sequenced for a study of response to subunit inactivated influenza vaccine. Study-level points and caveats: It was suggested by the authors that few new T cells are recruited by each seasonal influenza vaccination.

Concerning this clonotype itself: The antigen remains undetermined.

TCRdb recomputed calls from the RT-PCR reads with MiXCR, one row per CDR3 protein. The table has hundreds of thousands of distinct CDR3 sequences, 14% seen once. The germline V gene encodes CDR1 DFQATT and CDR2 SNEGSKA (reference sequence). The CDR3 consists of 14 residues. The V and J ends lost 6 bases and 6 bases, in that order; junction bases with no gene match: 8. The clonotype comes from a man in his fifties who received an inactivated influenza vaccine. The material sequenced was PBMCs from blood, taken roughly 2 weeks before vaccination. The rearrangement links TRBV20-1 to TRBJ1-5, with TRBD1 identical over 10 bases. The CDR3 reads CSAQDGTGVQPQHF. The CDR3 DNA reads TGCAGTGCACAAGATGGGACAGGGGTTCAGCCCCAGCATTTT.